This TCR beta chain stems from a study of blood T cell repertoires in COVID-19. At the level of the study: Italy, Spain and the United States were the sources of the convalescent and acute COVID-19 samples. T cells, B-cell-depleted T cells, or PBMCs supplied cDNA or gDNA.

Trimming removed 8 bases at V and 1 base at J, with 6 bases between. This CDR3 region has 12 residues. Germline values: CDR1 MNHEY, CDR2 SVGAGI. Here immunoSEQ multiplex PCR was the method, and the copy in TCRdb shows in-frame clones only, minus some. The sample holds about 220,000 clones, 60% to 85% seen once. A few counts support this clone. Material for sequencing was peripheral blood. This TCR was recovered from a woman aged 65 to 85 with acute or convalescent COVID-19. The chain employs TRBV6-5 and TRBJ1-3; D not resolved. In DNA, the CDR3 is TGTGCCAGCGCGGGGTCTGGAAACACCATATATTTT. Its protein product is CASAGSGNTIYF.